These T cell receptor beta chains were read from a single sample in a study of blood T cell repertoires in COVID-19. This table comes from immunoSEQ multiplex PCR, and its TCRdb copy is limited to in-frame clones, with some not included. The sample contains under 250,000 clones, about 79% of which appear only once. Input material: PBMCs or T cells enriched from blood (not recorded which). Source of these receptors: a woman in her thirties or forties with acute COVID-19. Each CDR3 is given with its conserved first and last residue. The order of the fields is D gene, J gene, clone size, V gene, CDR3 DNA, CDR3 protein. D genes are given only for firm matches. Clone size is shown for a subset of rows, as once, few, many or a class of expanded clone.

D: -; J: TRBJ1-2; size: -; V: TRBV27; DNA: TGTGCCAGCAGACCTGACGGAGTCAATAACTATGGCTACACCTTC; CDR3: CASRPDGVNNYGYTF
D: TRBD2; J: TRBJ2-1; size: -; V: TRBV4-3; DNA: TGCGCCAGCAGCCAAGAAGCTAGCGGTGGGTACAATGAGCAGTTCTTC; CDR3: CASSQEASGGYNEQFF
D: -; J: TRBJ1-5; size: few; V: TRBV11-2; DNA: TGTGCCAGCAGCTTAACTCCGCATAGCAATCAGCCCCAGCATTTT; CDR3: CASSLTPHSNQPQHF
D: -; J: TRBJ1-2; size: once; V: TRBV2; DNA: TGTGCCAGCAGGGTAGGGGGATCCAACTATGGCTACACCTTC; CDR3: CASRVGGSNYGYTF
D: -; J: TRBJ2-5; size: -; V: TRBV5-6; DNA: TGTGCCAGCAGCCGGCTCAGGGATTGGGAAGAGACCCAGTACTTC; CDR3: CASSRLRDWEETQYF
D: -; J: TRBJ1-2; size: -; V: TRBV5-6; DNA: TGTGCCAGCAGCTTCCCCGGGGATCTAACAGGGTCTTTC; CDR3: CASSFPGDLTGSF
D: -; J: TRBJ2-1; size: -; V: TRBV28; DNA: TGTGCCAGCAGTCCGGGAAGGGCCCGGGATGAGCAGTTCTTC; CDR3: CASSPGRARDEQFF
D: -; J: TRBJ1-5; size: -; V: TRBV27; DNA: TGTGCCAGCAGTTCCCTCAATCAGCCCCAGCATTTT; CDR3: CASSSLNQPQHF
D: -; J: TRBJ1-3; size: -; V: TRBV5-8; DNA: TGTGCCAGCAGCTTGGGGCGGGAGAGCTCTGGAAACACCATATATTTT; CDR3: CASSLGRESSGNTIYF
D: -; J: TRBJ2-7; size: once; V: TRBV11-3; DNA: TGTGCCAGCAGCTTAGTTGGCCAGATGGAGCAGTACTTC; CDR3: CASSLVGQMEQYF
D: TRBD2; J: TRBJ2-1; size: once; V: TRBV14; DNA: TGTGCCAGCAGCCAAGATATAGCGGGAGGGAGCAATGAGCAGTTCTTC; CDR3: CASSQDIAGGSNEQFF
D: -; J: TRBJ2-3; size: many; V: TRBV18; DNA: TGTGCCAGCTCAACAGGGAAAGCGGATACGCAGTATTTT; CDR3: CASSTGKADTQYF
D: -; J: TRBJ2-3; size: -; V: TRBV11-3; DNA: TGTGCCAGCAGCGTAGCGGGCACAGATACGCAGTATTTT; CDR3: CASSVAGTDTQYF
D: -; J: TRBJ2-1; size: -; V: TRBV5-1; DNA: TGCGCCAGCAGCTTGGGGACAGTCTCCTACAATGAGCAGTTCTTC; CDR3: CASSLGTVSYNEQFF
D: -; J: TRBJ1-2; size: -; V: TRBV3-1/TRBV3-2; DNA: TGTGCCAGCAGCCCGGGGGTTAGTCCCTATTATGGCTACACCTTC; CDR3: CASSPGVSPYYGYTF
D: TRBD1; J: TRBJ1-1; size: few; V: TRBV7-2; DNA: TGTGCCAGCAGCCGGGGGACAGGGTGGAACACTGAAGCTTTCTTT; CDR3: CASSRGTGWNTEAFF
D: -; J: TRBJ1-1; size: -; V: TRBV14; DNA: TGTGCCAGCAGCCAAGATCAGGGTACTGAAGCTTTCTTT; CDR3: CASSQDQGTEAFF
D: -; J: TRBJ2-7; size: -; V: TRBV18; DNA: TGTGCCAGCTCACCCCAGGGACTGCCCTCCTACGAGCAGTACTTC; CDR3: CASSPQGLPSYEQYF
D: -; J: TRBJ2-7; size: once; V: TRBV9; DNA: TGTGCCAGCAGCCCAAGACAGGCTAACTACGAGCAGTACTTC; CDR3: CASSPRQANYEQYF
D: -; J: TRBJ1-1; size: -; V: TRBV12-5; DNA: TGTGCTAGTGGTTTGGATGGGGGCCTTGAAGCTTTCTTT; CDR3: CASGLDGGLEAFF
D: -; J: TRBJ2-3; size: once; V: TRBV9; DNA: TGTGCCAGCAGCGTACAACCTTCTAGACAGGACACAGATACGCAGTATTTT; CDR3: CASSVQPSRQDTDTQYF
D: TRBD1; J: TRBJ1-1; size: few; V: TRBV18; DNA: TGTGCCAGCTCACCGGGACAGGCCCTCGGCACTGAAGCTTTCTTT; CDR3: CASSPGQALGTEAFF
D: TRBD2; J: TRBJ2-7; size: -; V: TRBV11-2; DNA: TGTGCCAGCAGCTCGGAAGGACTAGCGTTGAGCGAGCAGTACTTC; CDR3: CASSSEGLALSEQYF
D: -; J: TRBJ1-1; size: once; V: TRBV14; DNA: TGTGCCAGCAGCCGCCTGACCGGGTCGGGTGGAGCTTTCTTT; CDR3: CASSRLTGSGGAFF
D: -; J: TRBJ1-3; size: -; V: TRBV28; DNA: TGTGCCAGCAGTTCAACCGCGATTTTCATATATTTT; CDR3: CASSSTAIFIYF
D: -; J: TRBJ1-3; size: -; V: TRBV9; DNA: TGTGCCAGCAGCGCAGCGTCTACCTTCTCTGGAAACACCATATATTTT; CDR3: CASSAASTFSGNTIYF
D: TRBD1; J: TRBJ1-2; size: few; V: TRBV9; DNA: TGTGCCAGCAGCGTAGCGGACAGGGGATATGGCTACACCTTC; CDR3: CASSVADRGYGYTF
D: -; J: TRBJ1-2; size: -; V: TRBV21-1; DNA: TGTGCCAGCAGCATGAGTGTTGTGGATGGCTACACCTTC; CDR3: CASSMSVVDGYTF
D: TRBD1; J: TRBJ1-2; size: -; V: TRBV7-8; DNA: TGTGCCAGCAGCCCCCGGTCCCGGACAGGCGATAACTATGGCTACACCTTC; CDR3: CASSPRSRTGDNYGYTF
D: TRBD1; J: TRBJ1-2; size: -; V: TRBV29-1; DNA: TGCAGCGTCAAAACACTCCGGATTTGGCCCGAGGACAGGGAGGATGGCTACACCTTC; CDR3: CSVKTLRIWPEDREDGYTF
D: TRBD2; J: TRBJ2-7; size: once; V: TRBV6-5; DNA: TGTGCCAGCAGTTACGGTAGCGGGGGAACCTACGAGCAGTACTTC; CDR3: CASSYGSGGTYEQYF
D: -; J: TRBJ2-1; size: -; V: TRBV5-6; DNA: TGTGCCAGCAGCGTCCATCTCTACGGCTCCTACAATGAGCAGTTCTTC; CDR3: CASSVHLYGSYNEQFF
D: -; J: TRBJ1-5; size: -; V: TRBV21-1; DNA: TGTGCCAGCAGCAAAGCCTGGGGACAGGGACCCTATAGCAATCAGCCCCAGCATTTT; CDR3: CASSKAWGQGPYSNQPQHF
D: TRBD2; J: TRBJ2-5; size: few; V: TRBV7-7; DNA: TGTGCCAGCAGCCCAGGTAGCGGGGACGTCCAAGAGACCCAGTACTTC; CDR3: CASSPGSGDVQETQYF
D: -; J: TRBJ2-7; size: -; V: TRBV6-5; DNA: TGTGCCAGCAGTTCCCCTGGCAGTCCCCCCTACGAGCAGTACTTC; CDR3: CASSSPGSPPYEQYF
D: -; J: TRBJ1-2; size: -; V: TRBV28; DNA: TGTGCCAGCAGTTTTTTAGTGAGTGGCTACACCTTC; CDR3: CASSFLVSGYTF
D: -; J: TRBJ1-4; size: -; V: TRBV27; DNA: TGTGCCAGCAGTTTTTTAGGACAACCCCTCGAAGGGAAACTGTTTTTT; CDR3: CASSFLGQPLEGKLFF
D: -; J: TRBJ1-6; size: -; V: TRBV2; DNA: TGTGCCAGCAGTGTGGAGGGCGGGGGTAATTCACCCCTCCACTTT; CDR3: CASSVEGGGNSPLHF
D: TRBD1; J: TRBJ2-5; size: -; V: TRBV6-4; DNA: TGTGCCAGCAGTGACCCACCTCCGGACAGGGGAAGGGAGACCCAGTACTTC; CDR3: CASSDPPPDRGRETQYF
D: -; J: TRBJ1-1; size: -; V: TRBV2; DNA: TGTGCCAGCAGGGGGCAGACCTACACTGAAGCTTTCTTT; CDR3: CASRGQTYTEAFF
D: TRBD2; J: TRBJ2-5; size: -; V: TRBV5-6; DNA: TGTGCCAGCAGCTTGGGACTAGCGGTAGAGACCCAGTACTTC; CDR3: CASSLGLAVETQYF
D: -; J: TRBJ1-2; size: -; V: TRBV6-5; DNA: TGTGCCAGCAGTTACTCCTCGCGGAATGACGGCTACACCTTC; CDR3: CASSYSSRNDGYTF
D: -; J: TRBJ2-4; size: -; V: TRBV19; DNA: TGTGCCAGTAGTATGAAGGGGGCCAAAAACATTCAGTACTTC; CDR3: CASSMKGAKNIQYF
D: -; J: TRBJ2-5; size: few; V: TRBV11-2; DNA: TGTGCCAGCAGCTTAGATTCGTATCTAGAGACCCAGTACTTC; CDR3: CASSLDSYLETQYF
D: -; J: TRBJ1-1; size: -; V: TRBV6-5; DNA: TGTGCCAGGGCCGACAGAGCCACTGAAGCTTTCTTT; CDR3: CARADRATEAFF
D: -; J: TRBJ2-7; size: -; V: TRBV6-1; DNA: TGTGCCAGCAGTGAGCTATCCGGGAAGACAGGAACCGGTTATTACGAGCAGTACTTC; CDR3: CASSELSGKTGTGYYEQYF
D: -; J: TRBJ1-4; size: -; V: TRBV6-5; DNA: TGTGCCAGCAGTTACTCCAGGACAACTAATGAAAAACTGTTTTTT; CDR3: CASSYSRTTNEKLFF
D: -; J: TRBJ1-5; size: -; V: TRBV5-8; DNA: TGTGCCAGCACCCGGGGTCATGAGCATTTT; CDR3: CASTRGHEHF
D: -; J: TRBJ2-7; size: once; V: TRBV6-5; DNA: TGTGCCAGCAGTACCGAGACTGGTCCCTACGAGCAGTACTTC; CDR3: CASSTETGPYEQYF
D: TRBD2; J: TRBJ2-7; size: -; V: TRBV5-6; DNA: TGTGCCAGCAGCTTCCAACTAGCGGGCCCCTACGAGCAGTACTTC; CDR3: CASSFQLAGPYEQYF
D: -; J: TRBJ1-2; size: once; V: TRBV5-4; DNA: TGTGCCAGCAGCTTCGGTTCTAATGGCTACACCTTC; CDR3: CASSFGSNGYTF
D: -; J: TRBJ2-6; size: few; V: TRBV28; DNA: TGTGCCAGTGGAGGGACAGCCTCTGGGGCCAACGTCCTGACTTTC; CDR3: CASGGTASGANVLTF
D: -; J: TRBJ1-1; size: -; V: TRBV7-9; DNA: TGTGCCAGCAGCTCCCGTGGCAGGGTGAACACTGAAGCTTTCTTT; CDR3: CASSSRGRVNTEAFF